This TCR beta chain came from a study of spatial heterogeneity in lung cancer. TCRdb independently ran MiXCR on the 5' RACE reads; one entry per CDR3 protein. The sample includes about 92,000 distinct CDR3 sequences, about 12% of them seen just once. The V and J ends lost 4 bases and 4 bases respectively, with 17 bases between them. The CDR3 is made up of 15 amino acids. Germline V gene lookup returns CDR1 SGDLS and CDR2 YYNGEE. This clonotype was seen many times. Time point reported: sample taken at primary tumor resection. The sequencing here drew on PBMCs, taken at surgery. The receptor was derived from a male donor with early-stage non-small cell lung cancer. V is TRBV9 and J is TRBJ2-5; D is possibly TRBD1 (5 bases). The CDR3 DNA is TGTGCCAGCAGCCCCGACAGACTCCTGAGAGAGACCCAGTACTTC. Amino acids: CASSPDRLLRETQYF.